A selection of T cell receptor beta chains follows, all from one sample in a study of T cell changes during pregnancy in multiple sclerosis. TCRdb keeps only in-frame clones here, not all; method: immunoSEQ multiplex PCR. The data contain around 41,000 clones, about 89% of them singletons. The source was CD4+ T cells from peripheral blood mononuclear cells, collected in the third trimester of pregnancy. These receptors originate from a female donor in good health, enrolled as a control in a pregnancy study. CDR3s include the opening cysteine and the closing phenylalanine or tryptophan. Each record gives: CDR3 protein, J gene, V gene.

CDR3: CAWKGTPEQETQYF; J: TRBJ2-5; V: TRBV30
CDR3: CASSSRQGPNGYTF; J: TRBJ1-2; V: TRBV7-9
CDR3: CASSSDRGETQYF; J: TRBJ2-5; V: TRBV5-4
CDR3: CAISGLDRRRGYEQYF; J: NA; V: TRBV10-3
CDR3: CASRSTGLSYEQYF; J: TRBJ2-7; V: TRBV28
CDR3: CAWSPVNTEAFF; J: TRBJ1-1; V: TRBV30
CDR3: CAGGTGQNTEAFF; J: TRBJ1-1; V: TRBV7-9
CDR3: CASSLPDRANAHGYTF; J: TRBJ1-2; V: TRBV7-2
CDR3: CASSLDPRAEAFF; J: TRBJ1-1; V: TRBV7-8
CDR3: CASSYLGTGNYGYTF; J: TRBJ1-2; V: TRBV6-5
CDR3: CASSPIKTGRGLETQYF; J: TRBJ2-5; V: TRBV27
CDR3: CASSPFVGRAQETQYF; J: TRBJ2-5; V: TRBV18
CDR3: CASSSVGRTQYF; J: TRBJ2-3; V: TRBV13
CDR3: CASSPTRVGDTQYF; J: TRBJ2-3; V: TRBV18
CDR3: CASTSTRVGSYEQYF; J: TRBJ2-7; V: TRBV10-2
CDR3: CASSRMQGTRNEKLFF; J: TRBJ1-4; V: TRBV7-2
CDR3: CASSEGQGRTEAFF; J: TRBJ1-1; V: TRBV18
CDR3: CASSPKDREYGGYTF; J: TRBJ1-2; V: TRBV18
CDR3: CASSGPSGLELFF; J: TRBJ2-2; V: TRBV2
CDR3: CASSVGWDRAHEQYF; J: TRBJ2-7; V: TRBV9
CDR3: CASGPVAGGQETQYF; J: TRBJ2-5; V: TRBV2
CDR3: CASSRTVTYEQYF; J: TRBJ2-7; V: TRBV6-1
CDR3: CASSMEAGVYGYTF; J: TRBJ1-2; V: TRBV19
CDR3: CASSLVGGRENEKLFF; J: TRBJ1-4; V: TRBV7-6
CDR3: CASSGGVWREQYF; J: TRBJ2-7; V: TRBV5-8
CDR3: CASTLAGGHADTQYF; J: TRBJ2-3; V: TRBV19
CDR3: CAISSLGREYNEQFF; J: TRBJ2-1; V: TRBV10-3
CDR3: CASSPPYSGNTIYF; J: TRBJ1-3; V: TRBV7-9
CDR3: CAWSKARGYGYTF; J: TRBJ1-2; V: TRBV30
CDR3: CASSLTTGGLGGHRETQYF; J: TRBJ2-5; V: TRBV7-3
CDR3: CASSRTGPPDTQYF; J: TRBJ2-3; V: TRBV5-1
CDR3: CASSQVGLGPNTEAFF; J: TRBJ1-1; V: TRBV7-9
CDR3: CASQAPGQGASPLHF; J: TRBJ1-6; V: TRBV6-1
CDR3: CAITPGQGLSEQYF; J: TRBJ2-7; V: TRBV30
CDR3: CASSFFASGSPRTYNEQFF; J: TRBJ2-1; V: TRBV5-8
CDR3: CATSVGHEVVNTEAFF; J: TRBJ1-1; V: TRBV15
CDR3: CASSSPGTGGIRELFF; J: TRBJ2-2; V: TRBV13
CDR3: CASSFAWQAHTF; J: TRBJ1-2; V: TRBV12-1
CDR3: CASSFTGTGGEKLFF; J: TRBJ1-4; V: TRBV7-9
CDR3: CASSLGGWGGNGYTF; J: TRBJ1-2; V: TRBV7-9
CDR3: CAISQTLNTEAFF; J: TRBJ1-1; V: TRBV10-3
CDR3: CASSIFPGQKNIQYF; J: TRBJ2-4; V: TRBV19
CDR3: CASSAGTGGKDTQYF; J: TRBJ2-3; V: TRBV5-4
CDR3: CAISESGGFLAKNIQYF; J: TRBJ2-4; V: TRBV10-3
CDR3: CAWSDGASYEQYF; J: TRBJ2-7; V: TRBV30
CDR3: CASSAYRGRMNTEAFF; J: TRBJ1-1; V: TRBV6-1
CDR3: CATSRAGQTDSGANVLTF; J: TRBJ2-6; V: TRBV15
CDR3: CASSLPSGVADTQYF; J: TRBJ2-3; V: TRBV7-9